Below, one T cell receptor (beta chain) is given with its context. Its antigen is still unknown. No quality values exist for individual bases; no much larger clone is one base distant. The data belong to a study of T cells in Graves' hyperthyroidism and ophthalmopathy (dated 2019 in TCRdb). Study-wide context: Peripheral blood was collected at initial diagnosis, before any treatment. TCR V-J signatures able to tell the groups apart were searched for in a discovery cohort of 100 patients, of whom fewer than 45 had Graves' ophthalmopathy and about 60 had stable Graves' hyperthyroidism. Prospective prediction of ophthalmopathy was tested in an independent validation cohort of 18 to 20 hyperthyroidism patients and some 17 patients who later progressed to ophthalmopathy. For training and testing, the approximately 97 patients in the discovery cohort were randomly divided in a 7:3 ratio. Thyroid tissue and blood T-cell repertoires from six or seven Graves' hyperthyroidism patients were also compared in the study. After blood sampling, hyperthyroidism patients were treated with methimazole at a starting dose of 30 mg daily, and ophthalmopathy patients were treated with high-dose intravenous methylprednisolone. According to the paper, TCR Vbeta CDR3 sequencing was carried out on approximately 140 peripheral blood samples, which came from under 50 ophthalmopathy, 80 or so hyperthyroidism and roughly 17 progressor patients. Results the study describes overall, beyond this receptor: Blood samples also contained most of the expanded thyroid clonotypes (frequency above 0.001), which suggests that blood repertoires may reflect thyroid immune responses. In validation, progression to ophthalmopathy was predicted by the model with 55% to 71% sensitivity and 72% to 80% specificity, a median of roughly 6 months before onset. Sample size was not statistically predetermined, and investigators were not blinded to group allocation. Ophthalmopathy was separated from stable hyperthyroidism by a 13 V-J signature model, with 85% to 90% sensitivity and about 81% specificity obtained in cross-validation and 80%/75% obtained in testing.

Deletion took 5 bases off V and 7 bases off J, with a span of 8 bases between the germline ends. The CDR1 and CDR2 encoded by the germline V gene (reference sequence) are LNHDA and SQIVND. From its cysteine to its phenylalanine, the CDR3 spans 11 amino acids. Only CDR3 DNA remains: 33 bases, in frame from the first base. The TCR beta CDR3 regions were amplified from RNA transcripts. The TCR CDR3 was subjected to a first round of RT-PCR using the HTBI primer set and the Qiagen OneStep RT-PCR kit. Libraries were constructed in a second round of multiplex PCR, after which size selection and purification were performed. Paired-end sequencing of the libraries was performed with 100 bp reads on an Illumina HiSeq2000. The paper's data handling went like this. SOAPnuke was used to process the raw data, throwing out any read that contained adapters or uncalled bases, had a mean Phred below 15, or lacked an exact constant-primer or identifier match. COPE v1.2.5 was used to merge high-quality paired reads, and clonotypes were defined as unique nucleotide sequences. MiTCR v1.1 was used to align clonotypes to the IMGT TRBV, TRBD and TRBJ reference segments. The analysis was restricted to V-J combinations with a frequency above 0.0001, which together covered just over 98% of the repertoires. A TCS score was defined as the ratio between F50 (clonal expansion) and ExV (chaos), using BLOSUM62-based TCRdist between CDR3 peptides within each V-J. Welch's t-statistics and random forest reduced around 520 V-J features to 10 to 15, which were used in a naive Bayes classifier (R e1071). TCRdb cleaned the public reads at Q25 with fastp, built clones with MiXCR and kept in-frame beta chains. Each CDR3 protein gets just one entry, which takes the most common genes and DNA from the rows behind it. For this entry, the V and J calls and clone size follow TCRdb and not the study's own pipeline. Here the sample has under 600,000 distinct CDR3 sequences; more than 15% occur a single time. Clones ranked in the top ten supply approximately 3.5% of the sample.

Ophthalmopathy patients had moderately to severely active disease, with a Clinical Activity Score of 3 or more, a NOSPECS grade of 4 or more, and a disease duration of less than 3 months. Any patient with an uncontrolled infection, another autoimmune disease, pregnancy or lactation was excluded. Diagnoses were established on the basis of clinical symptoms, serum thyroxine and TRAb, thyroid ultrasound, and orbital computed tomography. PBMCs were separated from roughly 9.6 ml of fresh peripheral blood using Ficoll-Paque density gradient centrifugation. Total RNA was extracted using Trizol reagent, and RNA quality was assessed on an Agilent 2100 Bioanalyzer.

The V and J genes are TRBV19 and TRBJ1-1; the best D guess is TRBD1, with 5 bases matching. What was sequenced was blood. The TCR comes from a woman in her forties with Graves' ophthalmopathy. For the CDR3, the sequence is CASSPTVEAFF. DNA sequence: TGTGCCAGTAGTCCGACAGTTGAAGCTTTCTTT.